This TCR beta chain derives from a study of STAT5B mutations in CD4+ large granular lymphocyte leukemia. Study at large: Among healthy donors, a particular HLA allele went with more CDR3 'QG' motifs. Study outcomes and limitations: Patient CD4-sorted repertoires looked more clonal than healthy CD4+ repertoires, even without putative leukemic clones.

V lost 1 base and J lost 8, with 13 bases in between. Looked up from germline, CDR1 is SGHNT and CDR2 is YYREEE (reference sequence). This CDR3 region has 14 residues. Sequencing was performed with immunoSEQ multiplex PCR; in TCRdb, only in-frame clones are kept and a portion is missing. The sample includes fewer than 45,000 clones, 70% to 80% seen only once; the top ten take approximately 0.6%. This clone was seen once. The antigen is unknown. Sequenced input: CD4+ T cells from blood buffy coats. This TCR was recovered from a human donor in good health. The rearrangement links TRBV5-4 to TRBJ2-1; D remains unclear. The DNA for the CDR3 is TGTGCCAGCAGCTTGTTGACCAATCGGGATGAGCAGTTCTTC. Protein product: CASSLLTNRDEQFF.